This T cell receptor beta chain originates from a study of blood T cell repertoires in COVID-19. The wider study: The United States, Italy and Spain provided the acute and convalescent COVID-19 samples. Sources were T cells, B-cell-depleted T cells, or PBMCs; the material itself was cDNA or gDNA.

Original processing notes: Reference gene primer amplification in the assay estimated nucleated cell counts. Sequencing used immunoSEQ multiplex PCR; TCRdb keeps in-frame clones, though not all of them. Clone size and the V and J calls come from that table; the DNA yielded D and trimming. This table holds hundreds of thousands of clones, nearly 85% found once. Trimming cost V 4 bases and J 0 bases, with 19 bases left between them. Germline lookup yields CDR1 MNHEY and CDR2 SVGEGT. The CDR3 loop spans 18 amino acids. This clone was observed a handful of times. The chain has TRBV6-2 or TRBV6-3 and TRBJ2-1; perhaps TRBD1 as D (6 bases). This TCR came from a human donor in a cohort sampled during active COVID-19. Sequenced material: peripheral blood. The CDR3 nucleotides read TGTGCCAGCAGTTCGGTAGCTTTGGGGGCTAGCTCCTACAATGAGCAGTTCTTC. It translates to CASSSVALGASSYNEQFF.